These 4 T cell receptor beta chains originate from one sample sequenced in a study of OX40 agonist ivuxolimab in advanced cancers. TCRdb keeps only in-frame clones here, not all; method: immunoSEQ multiplex PCR. In the table there are tens of thousands of clones, 75% to 90% of which are singletons. The source was CD4+ or CD8+ T cells sorted from blood, collected in a trial of the OX40 agonist ivuxolimab. The receptors stem from an adult with an advanced solid tumor such as melanoma, head and neck, liver or kidney cancer.

J is TRBJ2-5 and V is TRBV7-9, with TRBD2 matching over 12 bases. This CDR3 has 17 residues. V was pared by 1 base and J by 5 bases, with 8 bases of the junction left unmatched. Germline-derived CDR1 and CDR2 are SEHNR and FQNEAQ (reference sequence). The DNA for the CDR3 is TGTGCCAGCAGCTTAGGCCCCCGGCTAGCGGGAGGGGAGACCCAGTACTTC. Translating it yields CASSLGPRLAGGETQYF.

The V gene is TRBV10-3, the J gene TRBJ2-5; 7 nucleotides match TRBD1. Germline V CDR1 and CDR2: ENHRY, SYGVKD. The V and J ends lost 4 bases and 2 bases, in that order; junction bases with no gene match: 7. This CDR3 contains 15 residues. The CDR3, as DNA: TGTGCCATCAGTGCATCCGGGACAGAGCAAGAGACCCAGTACTTC. Its protein is CAISASGTEQETQYF.

This chain links TRBV21-1 with TRBJ2-7; the table names TRBD1, a call not compared with the DNA. TRBV21-1 is noted as a pseudogene. CDR3 length: 14 residues. This CDR3 is CASSKARGGYEQYF. CDR3 nucleotide sequence: TGTGCCAGCAGCAAAGCGCGAGGGGGCTACGAGCAGTACTTC.

This chain connects TRBV6-4 to TRBJ2-7; TRBD1 agrees at 9 bases. The germline V gene has CDR1 MRHNA and CDR2 SNTAGT. The CDR3 runs 15 residues. V was clipped by 5 bases and J by 7 bases; unmatched bases: 12. The DNA of the CDR3 is TGTGCCAGCAGTAAGGTGACAGGGGGTTCGAAGGAGCAGTACTTC. Its translation: CASSKVTGGSKEQYF.